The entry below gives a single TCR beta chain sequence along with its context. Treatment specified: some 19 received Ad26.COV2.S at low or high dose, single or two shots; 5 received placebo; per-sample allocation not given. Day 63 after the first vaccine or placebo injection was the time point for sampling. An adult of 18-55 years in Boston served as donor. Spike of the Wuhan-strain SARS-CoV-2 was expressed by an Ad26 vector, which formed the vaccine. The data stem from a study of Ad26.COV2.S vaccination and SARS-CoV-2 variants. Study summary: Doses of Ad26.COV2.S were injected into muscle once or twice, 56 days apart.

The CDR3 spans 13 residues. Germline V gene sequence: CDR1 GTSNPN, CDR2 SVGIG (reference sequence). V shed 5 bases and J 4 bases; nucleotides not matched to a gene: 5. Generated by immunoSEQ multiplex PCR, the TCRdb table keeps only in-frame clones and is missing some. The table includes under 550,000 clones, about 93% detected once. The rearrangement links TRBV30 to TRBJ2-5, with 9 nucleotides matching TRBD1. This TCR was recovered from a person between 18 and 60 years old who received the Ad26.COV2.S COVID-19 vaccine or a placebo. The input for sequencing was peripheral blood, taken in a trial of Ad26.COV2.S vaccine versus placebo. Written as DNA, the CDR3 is TGTGCCTGGGCCGGGACAGGGAGAGAGACCCAGTACTTC. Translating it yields CAWAGTGRETQYF.